This T cell receptor (beta chain) was observed in a study of cytomegalovirus exposure and HLA in healthy donors. As for the study in general: For the roughly 370 genotyped donors, 65% to 90% fell within the Caucasian-associated ancestry cluster.

The CDR3 loop spans 13 amino acids. Germline values: CDR1 SGHDN, CDR2 FVKESK. Vbeta (60) and Jbeta (13) primers were used in the PCR. TCRdb's copy holds only in-frame clones and misses some; the assay was immunoSEQ multiplex PCR. The table includes some 150,000 clones, approximately 73% detected once. Study-wide results and caveats: Some highly shared sequence variants likely arose as a pipeline artifact.

This clone was seen once. Its antigen remains unidentified. Its ends do not fully match the called genes, so a read error is possible. This clonotype was obtained from a human donor in good health. The sequenced sample was PBMCs. The J gene is TRBJ1-2, the V gene TRBV14; D is ambiguous. The CDR3 DNA reads TGTGCCAGCAGCCAAGTCCGTAACTTTGGCTACACCTTC. Protein product: CASSQVRNFGYTF.